The 32 T cell receptor beta chains presented below share a single source sample, sequenced in a study of CD8 T cells in ankylosing spondylitis. TCRdb ran MiXCR on the 5' RACE reads and lists one entry per CDR3 protein. This sample yields hundreds of thousands of distinct CDR3 sequences, of which 8% to 9.5% are seen a single time; about 6.5% belongs to the top ten. What was sequenced was blood, either unsorted or a sorted T cell fraction (not recorded which). The source is a male donor with ankylosing spondylitis or in good health (not recorded which).

In its sample, this clonotype was seen many times. This chain connects TRBV5-1 to TRBJ2-7, with unresolved D. V dropped 0 bases and J dropped 6 bases, with 16 bases sitting between them. Germline V lookup: CDR1 SGHRS, CDR2 YFSETQ. The CDR3 spans 15 residues. CDR3 residues: CASSLAWGLGSEQYF. CDR3 DNA sequence: TGCGCCAGCAGCTTGGCCTGGGGTCTAGGTTCCGAGCAGTACTTC.

This clonotype was recorded at least ten times. The V and J genes are TRBV6-2 or TRBV6-3 and TRBJ2-7; 9 nucleotides line up with TRBD2. This CDR3 comprises 15 residues. Germline V gene data show CDR1 as MNHEY and CDR2 as SVGEGT. V gave up 7 bases and J gave up 2 bases; unmatched junction bases: 9. As DNA, the CDR3 is TGTGCCAGCACCAAAAAGGGACTAGCTCCCTACGAGCAGTACTTC. Translated: CASTKKGLAPYEQYF.

At least ten counts were recorded for this clonotype. V usage is TRBV11-2 and J usage is TRBJ1-1, with D hard to call. CDR3 length: 11 residues. Trimming shortened V by 3 bases and J by 7 bases, and 6 bases separated the two germline ends. CDR1 is SGHAT, CDR2 FQNNGV, per germline. The CDR3 here is CASSFWLEAFF. Written as DNA, the CDR3 is TGTGCCAGCAGCTTCTGGCTTGAAGCTTTCTTT. Full variable domain (remainder filled in from reference TRBV11-2 and TRBJ1-1): EAGVAQSPRYKIIEKRQSVAFWCNPISGHATLYWYQQILGQGPKLLIQFQNNGVVDDSQLPKDRFSAERLKGVDSTLKIQPAKLEDSAVYLCASSFWLEAFFGQGTRLTVV.

This chain joins TRBV20-1 and TRBJ2-3, with a possible D match to TRBD2 (6 bases). CDR3 length: 17 amino acids. The V gene's germline CDR1 is DFQATT and CDR2 SNEGSKA (reference sequence). With 0 bases removed from V and 1 base from J, the gap between germline ends came to 17 bases. The CDR3 sequence: CSARDPTVPSGTDTQYF. CDR3 nucleotides: TGCAGTGCTAGAGACCCCACGGTTCCTAGCGGCACAGATACGCAGTATTTT.

There are many counts of this clonotype. The rearrangement links TRBV9 to TRBJ2-3, with D possibly being TRBD1 (7 bases). Germline V lookup: CDR1 SGDLS, CDR2 YYNGEE. The length of the CDR3 is 17 residues. Trimming stripped 0 bases from V and 3 bases from J, with 17 bases between. The CDR3 nucleotides are TGTGCCAGCAGCGTAGTCGGAGGGGGCGCAGGTACAGATACGCAGTATTTT. Translating it yields CASSVVGGGAGTDTQYF.

This clonotype was counted many times. The chain employs TRBV6-2 or TRBV6-3 and TRBJ2-1; 11 bases fit TRBD2. V dropped 8 bases and J dropped 2; count of bases not matched to a gene: 5. Germline lookup yields CDR1 MNHEY and CDR2 SVGEGT. This CDR3 contains 15 residues. As DNA, the CDR3 is TGTGCCAGCGGGTGGGGACTAGCGGCCTACAATGAGCAGTTCTTC. This codes for CASGWGLAAYNEQFF.

In its sample, this clonotype was seen many times. The V call is TRBV5-1, the J call TRBJ2-3; D possibly corresponds to TRBD2 (5 bases). Trimming pared 5 bases from V and 5 bases from J, leaving 15 bases between. This CDR3 comprises 14 residues. CDR1 and CDR2 from the germline V gene are SGHRS and YFSETQ. The CDR3 bases are TGCGCCAGCAGAGCTTCGGGGTGGGGAGATACGCAGTATTTT. Amino acid sequence: CASRASGWGDTQYF. The complete variable domain, with remaining parts taken from reference TRBV5-1 and TRBJ2-3, reads KAGVTQTPRYLIKTRGQQVTLSCSPISGHRSVSWYQQTPGQGLQFLFEYFSETQRNKGNFPGRFSGRQFSNSRSEMNVSTLELGDSALYLCASRASGWGDTQYFGPGTRLTVL.

This clonotype was seen ten or more times. This chain links TRBV12-5 with TRBJ2-2, with TRBD1 matching over 8 bases. The germline V gene encodes CDR1 LGHNT and CDR2 FRNRAP. J was trimmed by 3 bases and V by 0 bases; bases with no gene match: 6. The CDR3 extends over 17 amino acids. CDR3: CASGLVLGRGHTGELFF. Here the CDR3 DNA reads TGTGCTAGTGGTTTGGTACTGGGCAGGGGGCACACCGGGGAGCTGTTTTTT.

This clonotype was counted ten times or more. The rearrangement uses TRBV7-2 and TRBJ2-7; 9 nucleotides agree with TRBD2. After removal of 1 base from V and 6 bases from J, the junction contained 4 bases not matched to a gene. CDR1 is SGHTA and CDR2 is FQGNSA in the germline V gene. The CDR3 has 14 residues. The CDR3 loop is CASSLEGTSSEQYF. The CDR3 DNA sequence: TGTGCCAGCAGCTTAGAAGGGACTAGCAGCGAGCAGTACTTC.

In this sample, this clonotype turned up many times. The rearrangement links TRBV16 to TRBJ2-1; D might be TRBD2 (6 bases). With 2 bases removed from V and 6 bases from J, the gap between germline ends came to 11 bases. This CDR3 comprises 14 residues. Per the germline V gene, CDR1 is KGHSY and CDR2 is FQNENV. The CDR3: CASSQTAGSNEQFF. The CDR3 DNA reads as TGTGCCAGCAGCCAAACTGCGGGGAGCAATGAGCAGTTCTTC.

This clonotype came up many times. The chain employs TRBV12-3 or TRBV12-4 and TRBJ2-2; D possibly uses TRBD1 or TRBD2 (5 bases each). This CDR3 comprises 15 residues. The ends were cut back, 5 bases at V and 6 bases at J, with 16 bases in the middle. Written as DNA, the CDR3 is TGTGCCAGCAGTGCCCCGGGGCGTAGATCCGGGGAGCTGTTTTTT. It encodes CASSAPGRRSGELFF.

This clonotype was seen repeatedly, ten times or more. CDR3 sequence reads: CASSLQSARSGANVLTF. The CDR3, as DNA: TGCGCCAGCAGCTTGCAGTCTGCCAGATCTGGGGCCAACGTCCTGACTTTC. The chain couples TRBV5-1 to TRBJ2-6; no firm D call. V dropped 1 base and J dropped 1 base, with 12 bases sitting between them. Germline assignment: CDR1 SGHRS and CDR2 YFSETQ. The CDR3 extends over 17 amino acids.

This chain connects TRBV7-9 to TRBJ1-1; a weak D match, TRBD1 (5 bases). With 1 base removed from V and 3 bases from J, the gap between germline ends came to 12 bases. CDR1 SEHNR and CDR2 FQNEAQ come from the germline V gene (reference sequence). The CDR3 covers 15 residues. As DNA, the CDR3 is TGTGCCAGCAGCTTAGGAGGGACGGATTACACTGAAGCTTTCTTT. Translating gives CASSLGGTDYTEAFF.

This clonotype has a count of ten or more. The CDR3 loop is CASSLEAGGDTDTQYF. CDR3 coding DNA: TGTGCCAGCAGCTTGGAGGCCGGGGGCGACACAGATACGCAGTATTTT. The gene calls are TRBV5-5 and TRBJ2-3; D possibly matches TRBD1 or TRBD2 (6 bases each). V lost 0 bases to trimming and J lost 2 bases, with 13 bases between them. Per the germline V gene, CDR1 is SGHKS and CDR2 is YYEKEE (reference sequence). The CDR3 runs 16 residues.

This clonotype was counted many times. The gene calls are TRBV7-2 and TRBJ2-7; 11 nucleotides line up with TRBD1. CDR1 is SGHTA and CDR2 is FQGNSA in the germline V gene. The CDR3 contains 13 residues. The ends lost 6 bases at V and 5 bases at J; junction bases unmatched: 3. The CDR3 DNA is TGTGCCAGCAGGGGACAGGGGGTAAACGAGCAGTACTTC. Translating it yields CASRGQGVNEQYF. Full variable domain (outside the CDR3, taken from reference TRBV7-2 and TRBJ2-7): GAGVSQSPSNKVTEKGKDVELRCDPISGHTALYWYRQSLGQGLEFLIYFQGNSAPDKSGLPSDRFSAERTGGSVSTLTIQRTQQEDSAVYLCASRGQGVNEQYFGPGTRLTVT.

The table lists this clonotype with many counts. This chain uses TRBV12-3 or TRBV12-4 with TRBJ1-3, with D maybe TRBD1 (5 bases). V shed 1 base and J shed 4 bases, with 17 bases lying between them. The CDR3 is made up of 17 amino acids. Here the CDR3 DNA reads TGTGCCAGCAGTTTAGGGTCCGGGGCGTCGAGGGGAAACACCATATATTTT. Translation gives CASSLGSGASRGNTIYF.

The V gene is TRBV5-1, the J gene TRBJ1-1, with unresolved D. The V and J ends lost 1 base and 4 bases respectively, with 11 bases between them. CDR1 and CDR2 from the germline V gene are SGHRS and YFSETQ. The CDR3 runs to 14 residues. The chain's CDR3 is CASSLISRSTEAFF. The DNA for the CDR3 is TGCGCCAGCAGCTTGATCTCGCGGTCCACTGAAGCTTTCTTT.

This clonotype has at least ten counts. V usage is TRBV7-8 and J usage is TRBJ1-2, with unresolved D. Trimming pared 2 bases from V and 5 bases from J, leaving 15 bases between. The germline V gene has CDR1 SGHVS and CDR2 FQNEAQ. This CDR3 is built from 15 residues. Written as DNA, the CDR3 is TGTGCCAGCAGCTTAAAAGGCTCCCGGACGTATGGCTACACCTTC. Amino acids: CASSLKGSRTYGYTF.

This clonotype was picked up many times. The chain uses TRBV14 and TRBJ2-3; perhaps D is TRBD1 or TRBD2 (5 bases each). V shed 4 bases and J shed 10 bases, with 15 bases lying between them. CDR1 and CDR2 (germline): SGHDN, FVKESK. The CDR3 covers 13 residues. The CDR3 coding sequence is TGTGCCAGCAGCCGGGACCTTCAACTTGCGCAGTATTTT. Residues: CASSRDLQLAQYF.

This clonotype was seen many times. The V and J genes are TRBV20-1 and TRBJ2-1; TRBD2 matches at 10 bases. The ends lost 3 bases at V and 4 bases at J; junction bases unmatched: 3. Germline V gene lookup returns CDR1 DFQATT and CDR2 SNEGSKA (reference sequence). This CDR3 is built from 14 residues. In DNA form, the CDR3 reads TGCAGTGCTAGTCGGACTAGCGGTTACAATGAGCAGTTCTTC. It translates to CSASRTSGYNEQFF.

This clonotype was seen more than once but under ten times. The chain couples TRBV30 to TRBJ2-1; 8 bases are a match to TRBD2. Germline loops: CDR1 GTSNPN, CDR2 SVGIG (reference sequence). The CDR3 consists of 20 residues. After removal of 2 bases from V and 1 base from J, the junction contained 19 bases not matched to a gene. DNA of the CDR3: TGTGCCTGGAGTTTCAGAGTAGCGGGACCAAGGGGGGGTTCCTACAATGAGCAGTTCTTC. Encoded protein: CAWSFRVAGPRGGSYNEQFF. Combining the CDR3 with reference TRBV30 and TRBJ2-1 gives the whole variable domain SQTIHQWPATLVQPVGSPLSLECTVEGTSNPNLYWYRQAAGRGLQLLFYSVGIGQISSEVPQNLSASRPQDRQFILSSKKLLLSDSGFYLCAWSFRVAGPRGGSYNEQFFGPGTRLTVL.

This clonotype was recorded at least ten times. V and J are TRBV5-5 and TRBJ2-4; no clear D gene. The CDR3 is 13 residues long. The V end was cut by 4 bases, the J end by 0 bases, with 5 bases between. Germline values: CDR1 SGHKS, CDR2 YYEKEE (reference sequence). The CDR3 bases are TGTGCCAGCAGCCCTTTAGCCAAAAACATTCAGTACTTC. Translated, it gives CASSPLAKNIQYF.

Many counts were recorded for this clonotype. The genes are TRBV13 and TRBJ2-3, with TRBD2 identical over 12 bases. With V trimmed by 1 base and J by 4 bases, 6 bases remained unmatched. Looked up from germline, CDR1 is PRHDT and CDR2 is FYEKMQ (reference sequence). CDR3 size: 17 residues. The CDR3 protein is CASSLAASGRDSDTQYF. CDR3 bases: TGTGCCAGCAGCTTAGCGGCTAGCGGGAGGGACTCAGATACGCAGTATTTT.

This clonotype was recorded at least ten times. The genes are TRBV7-9 and TRBJ1-1; TRBD1 is a possible D gene (6 bases). This CDR3 region has 15 residues. V was cut by 5 bases and J by 4 bases, with 17 bases left in between. Germline CDR1 is SEHNR and CDR2 is FQNEAQ (reference sequence). CDR3 protein: CASSQDGGAGTEAFF. The DNA for the CDR3 is TGTGCCAGCAGCCAGGATGGGGGCGCGGGCACTGAAGCTTTCTTT.

This clonotype showed up just a few times. The chain uses TRBV12-3 or TRBV12-4 and TRBJ2-7, with D maybe TRBD2 (6 bases). With 6 bases removed from V and 4 bases from J, the gap between germline ends came to 22 bases. The CDR3 consists of 16 residues. The chain's CDR3 is CASSPGSTISGYEQYF. CDR3 in DNA: TGTGCCAGCAGCCCAGGGTCGACCATCAGCGGGTACGAGCAGTACTTC.

This clonotype was observed at least ten times. The chain recombines TRBV7-8 with TRBJ2-1; D possibly uses TRBD1 or TRBD2 (5 bases each). The CDR3 loop spans 15 amino acids. Germline CDR1 and CDR2: SGHVS and FQNEAQ. V dropped 7 bases and J dropped 5 bases, with 18 bases sitting between them. CDR3 in amino acids: CASNFIWGRNNEQFF. In nucleotides, the CDR3 is TGTGCCAGCAACTTTATTTGGGGACGGAACAATGAGCAGTTCTTC.

This clonotype was counted many times. CDR3 residues: CASSAPMGEQYF. CDR3 in DNA: TGTGCCAGCAGCGCCCCGATGGGGGAGCAGTACTTC. J is TRBJ2-7 and V is TRBV9; no firm D call. There are 12 residues in the CDR3. CDR1 and CDR2 from the germline V gene are SGDLS and YYNGEE. V lost 3 bases to trimming and J lost 7 bases, with 11 bases between them.

CDR3 DNA sequence: TGTGCCAGTAGTACCATTTATGGCGCTGAAGCTTTCTTT. This sequence encodes CASSTIYGAEAFF. The chain couples TRBV19 to TRBJ1-1; no definite D call. Trimming removed 4 bases at V and 6 bases at J, with 12 bases between. The CDR3 totals 13 residues. CDR1 and CDR2 from the germline V gene are LNHDA and SQIVND (reference sequence).

J is TRBJ2-1 and V is TRBV11-3; 10 nucleotides line up with TRBD2. CDR3 size: 15 residues. Germline loops: CDR1 SGHNT, CDR2 YENEEA. V dropped 2 bases and J dropped 5; count of bases not matched to a gene: 3. For the CDR3, the DNA is TGTGCCAGCAGCTTAAGCACTAGCGGGAACAATGAGCAGTTCTTC. Translated: CASSLSTSGNNEQFF.

This clonotype was counted between two and nine times. The rearrangement links TRBV30 to TRBJ1-2, with 12 bases that match TRBD1. The ends lost 1 base at V and 2 bases at J; junction bases unmatched: 5. CDR3 size: 16 residues. From germline, CDR1 is GTSNPN and CDR2 SVGIG (reference sequence). CDR3 protein: CAWSGTGTGGNYGYTF. The CDR3 DNA reads TGTGCCTGGAGTGGGACCGGGACAGGGGGCAACTATGGCTACACCTTC. The variable domain in full, with the rest retrieved from reference TRBV30 and TRBJ1-2, is SQTIHQWPATLVQPVGSPLSLECTVEGTSNPNLYWYRQAAGRGLQLLFYSVGIGQISSEVPQNLSASRPQDRQFILSSKKLLLSDSGFYLCAWSGTGTGGNYGYTFGSGTRLTVV.

This clonotype was counted many times. The chain couples TRBV6-1 to TRBJ2-7; the D is unclear. Germline V gives CDR1 MNHNS, CDR2 SASEGT. V was clipped by 5 bases and J by 2 bases, with 19 bases between them. The CDR3 runs 16 residues. The CDR3 DNA reads TGTGCCAGCAGTCCTATCCCACGGAAGCCGCCCTACGAGCAGTACTTC. It is translated as CASSPIPRKPPYEQYF.

This clonotype was recorded at least ten times. The chain carries TRBV20-1 and TRBJ2-7, with TRBD2 identical over 7 bases. The CDR3 contains 13 residues. V gave up 3 bases and J gave up 3 bases; unmatched junction bases: 5. Germline V lookup: CDR1 DFQATT, CDR2 SNEGSKA (reference sequence). Here the CDR3 DNA reads TGCAGTGCTAGCCCGGGACTAAGCTACGAGCAGTACTTC. It translates to CSASPGLSYEQYF.